This T cell receptor (beta chain) derives from a study of blood T cell repertoires in COVID-19. Study in general: Whether acute or convalescent, the COVID-19 samples came from the United States, Italy and Spain. T cells, B-cell-depleted T cells, or PBMCs provided the cDNA or gDNA that served as material.

Original methodology: For nucleated cells, counts were estimated from reference gene primer amplification. The method was immunoSEQ multiplex PCR; TCRdb's version includes in-frame clones alone and lacks a portion of them. V and J calls and clone size are given by that table; D and trimming were obtained from the DNA. The sample has about 350,000 clones, around 90% seen once. V lost 6 bases to trimming and J lost 7 bases, with 10 bases between them. Looked up from germline, CDR1 is MNHEY and CDR2 is SVGEGT. The CDR3 covers 11 residues. This chain joins TRBV6-2 or TRBV6-3 and TRBJ2-7, with D possibly TRBD2 on 6 matching bases. The sample taken for sequencing was peripheral blood. The receptor was derived from a woman between 18 and 29 years old who had recovered from COVID-19. The CDR3 loop is CASSHGGEQYV. The CDR3 DNA follows: TGTGCCAGCAGCCACGGGGGAGAGCAGTACGTC.